This T cell receptor (beta chain) is from a study of radiation and T cells in renal cell carcinoma. Documented time point: blood 4 weeks post-SBRT, at nephrectomy. The treatment is: 15 Gy SBRT to primary tumor, nephrectomy 4 weeks later. Germline V CDR1 and CDR2: SGHRS, YFSETQ. Trimming removed 0 bases at V and 4 bases at J, with 10 bases between. This CDR3 has 14 amino acids. Clones were sequenced by immunoSEQ multiplex PCR, and TCRdb holds only the in-frame ones, with some missing. The sample has some 100,000 clones; around 80% are singletons. A note on this clone: The target antigen is unknown.

General observations from the study: Without pretreatment biopsies, baseline tumor clonotype presence was undetermined.

The sequencing here drew on blood, taken from a patient whose treatment included radiotherapy and nephrectomy. The chain combines TRBV5-1 with TRBJ1-2, with D tentatively TRBD1 (6 bases). The source is a man aged 55 to 69 with renal cell carcinoma. The CDR3 coding sequence is TGCGCCAGCAGCTTGGACAGGGAAGTCTATGGCTACACCTTC. The encoded protein is CASSLDREVYGYTF.